A selection of T cell receptor beta chains follows, all from one sample in a study of control samples from healthy donors and cancer patients. Sequencing was performed with immunoSEQ multiplex PCR; in TCRdb, only in-frame clones are kept and a portion is missing. This table holds roughly 86,000 clones, approximately 95% found once. Sequencing was done on a sample of blood. The receptors shown here come from a woman under 40 in good health. Each CDR3 is given with its conserved first and last residue. A D gene is named only where the DNA matches it firmly. Clone size is given for some rows only: seen once, a few or many times, or a class if the clone is expanded.

d_call: .; v_call: TRBV5-5; j_call: TRBJ1-3; clone_size: .; cdr3_nt: TGTGCCAGCAGCTTGTCTTCAGCCCGGGTCGCTGGAAACACCATATATTTT; cdr3_aa: CASSLSSARVAGNTIYF
d_call: TRBD1; v_call: TRBV5-8; j_call: TRBJ2-3; clone_size: once; cdr3_nt: TGTGCCAGCAGCTCCGGAGATCAGGGGGCGATCACAGATACGCAGTATTTT; cdr3_aa: CASSSGDQGAITDTQYF
d_call: .; v_call: TRBV13; j_call: TRBJ1-4; clone_size: .; cdr3_nt: TGTGCCAGCAGCGCACTCCGGGACCTGAATGAAAAACTGTTTTTT; cdr3_aa: CASSALRDLNEKLFF
d_call: TRBD1; v_call: TRBV5-1; j_call: TRBJ1-1; clone_size: .; cdr3_nt: TGCGCCAGCAGCTTGGGGGGACAGGGGCCTGAAGCTTTCTTT; cdr3_aa: CASSLGGQGPEAFF
d_call: .; v_call: TRBV15; j_call: TRBJ1-2; clone_size: .; cdr3_nt: TGTGCCACCAGCAGAGACCTGGGCCTTTATGGCTACACCTTC; cdr3_aa: CATSRDLGLYGYTF
d_call: .; v_call: TRBV28; j_call: TRBJ1-4; clone_size: .; cdr3_nt: TGTGCCAGCAGCACTAGCACGGGGGGAAATAATGAAAAACTGTTTTTT; cdr3_aa: CASSTSTGGNNEKLFF
d_call: .; v_call: TRBV28; j_call: TRBJ1-1; clone_size: .; cdr3_nt: TGTGCCAGCAGCTACAGGGATGCTGAAGCTTTCTTT; cdr3_aa: CASSYRDAEAFF
d_call: TRBD2; v_call: TRBV9; j_call: TRBJ2-5; clone_size: .; cdr3_nt: TGTGCCAGCAGCGCAGAAGGGACTAGCGGGAACATCGAGACCCAGTACTTC; cdr3_aa: CASSAEGTSGNIETQYF
d_call: .; v_call: TRBV19; j_call: TRBJ2-4; clone_size: .; cdr3_nt: TGTGCCAGTAGTATAGAGGCTGGGGGTCTTTCCAAAAACATTCAGTACTTC; cdr3_aa: CASSIEAGGLSKNIQYF
d_call: TRBD1; v_call: TRBV12-5; j_call: TRBJ2-5; clone_size: .; cdr3_nt: TGTGCTAGTGGTTTGGTACGAAGGGGGCCTGGAGAGACCCAGTACTTC; cdr3_aa: CASGLVRRGPGETQYF
d_call: .; v_call: TRBV18; j_call: TRBJ1-5; clone_size: .; cdr3_nt: TGTGCCAGCTCACCATCAGACGACCGGGACACCATCGGGCCCCAGCATTTT; cdr3_aa: CASSPSDDRDTIGPQHF
d_call: TRBD1; v_call: TRBV23-1; j_call: TRBJ2-7; clone_size: once; cdr3_nt: TGCGCCAGCAGTCAAGCGAGGACAGGGAGTGAGCAGTACTTC; cdr3_aa: CASSQARTGSEQYF
d_call: TRBD1; v_call: TRBV14; j_call: TRBJ2-5; clone_size: .; cdr3_nt: TGTGCCAGCAGCGTTCAGACAGGGTTGGGGACCCAGTACTTC; cdr3_aa: CASSVQTGLGTQYF
d_call: TRBD1; v_call: TRBV6-2/TRBV6-3; j_call: TRBJ2-1; clone_size: .; cdr3_nt: TGTGCCAGCAGTCCGACAGGGGGCTCCTACAATGAGCAGTTCTTC; cdr3_aa: CASSPTGGSYNEQFF
d_call: .; v_call: TRBV12-3/TRBV12-4; j_call: TRBJ2-5; clone_size: .; cdr3_nt: TGTGCCAGCAGACCGGGCTCCCAAGAGACCCAGTACTTC; cdr3_aa: CASRPGSQETQYF
d_call: TRBD1; v_call: TRBV7-3; j_call: TRBJ2-5; clone_size: .; cdr3_nt: TGTGCCAGCAGCAAAGGACAGGGGGAGACCCAGTACTTC; cdr3_aa: CASSKGQGETQYF
d_call: .; v_call: TRBV7-8; j_call: TRBJ2-2; clone_size: .; cdr3_nt: TGTGCCAGCAGACAGGGTAGTACGAACACCGGGGAGCTGTTTTTT; cdr3_aa: CASRQGSTNTGELFF